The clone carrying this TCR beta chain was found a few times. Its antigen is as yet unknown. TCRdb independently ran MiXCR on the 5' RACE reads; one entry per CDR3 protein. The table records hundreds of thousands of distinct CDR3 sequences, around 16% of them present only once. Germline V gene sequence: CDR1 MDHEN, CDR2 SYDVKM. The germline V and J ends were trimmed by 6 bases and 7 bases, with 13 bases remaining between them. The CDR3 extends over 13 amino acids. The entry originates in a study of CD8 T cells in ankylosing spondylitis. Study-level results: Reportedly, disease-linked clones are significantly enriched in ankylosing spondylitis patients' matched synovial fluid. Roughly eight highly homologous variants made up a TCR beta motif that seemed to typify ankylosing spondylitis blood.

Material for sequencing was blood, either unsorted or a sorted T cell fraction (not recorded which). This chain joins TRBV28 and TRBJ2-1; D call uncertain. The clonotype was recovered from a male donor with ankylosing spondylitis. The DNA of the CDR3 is TGTGCCAGCAGACCGACTGGTGAGAATGAGCAGTTCTTC. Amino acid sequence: CASRPTGENEQFF. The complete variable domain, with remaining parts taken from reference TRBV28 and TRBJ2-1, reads DVKVTQSSRYLVKRTGEKVFLECVQDMDHENMFWYRQDPGLGLRLIYFSYDVKMKEKGDIPEGYSVSREKKERFSLILESASTNQTSMYLCASRPTGENEQFFGPGTRLTVL.